The table lists the clone carrying this T cell receptor (beta chain) with a few counts. As handled by the study authors: Amplified reference gene primers provided the basis for estimating nucleated cell counts. TCRdb's table, derived via immunoSEQ multiplex PCR, lists solely in-frame clones and lacks some. That table supplies the V and J calls and clone size; D and trimming were determined from the DNA. The sample yields about 190,000 clones, roughly 80% seen once. This specimen comes from a study of blood T cell repertoires in COVID-19. Study-level information: Sites across the United States, Italy and Spain contributed samples from acute and convalescent COVID-19. Sources were T cells, B-cell-depleted T cells, or PBMCs; the material itself was cDNA or gDNA.

Per the germline V gene, CDR1 is SGHTA and CDR2 is FQGTGA. The ends were cut back, 4 bases at V and 6 bases at J, with 6 bases in the middle. The CDR3 spans 12 residues. The receptor was derived from a human donor in a cohort sampled during active COVID-19. The V and J genes are TRBV7-3 and TRBJ2-2; no clear D. Sample: peripheral blood. The CDR3 region has the DNA TGTGCCAGCAGCTCTGGCTCCGGGGAGCTGTTTTTT. Protein product: CASSSGSGELFF. Together with reference TRBV7-3 and TRBJ2-2, the CDR3 gives the full variable domain: GAGVSQTPSNKVTEKGKYVELRCDPISGHTALYWYRQSLGQGPEFLIYFQGTGAADDSGLPNDRFFAVRPEGSVSTLKIQRTERGDSAVYLCASSSGSGELFFGEGSRLTVL.